Below are 27 T cell receptor beta chains sequenced from a single sample in a study of liver allograft versus peripheral blood T cells. Looking at the study overall: The authors compared T cell receptor repertoires in transplanted livers with recipients' peripheral blood repertoires.

MiXCR was run by TCRdb on the reads, yielding one entry per CDR3 protein. The table has 10,000 or so distinct CDR3 sequences, less than 20% seen once; the top ten hold around 1.2%. These receptors originate from a human patient who had a liver transplant. Some T cells may be graft donor cells.

In this sample, this clonotype is medium-sized. The gene calls are TRBV6-6 and TRBJ1-2, with TRBD1 identical over 10 bases. This CDR3 contains 15 residues. The J segment lost 7 bases and the V segment lost 0 bases, leaving 5 bases of the junction unmatched. The germline CDR1 and CDR2 sequences are MNHNY and SVGAGI (reference sequence). CDR3: CASSYSRDRGPGYTF. For the CDR3, the DNA is TGTGCCAGCAGTTACTCACGTGACAGGGGGCCTGGCTACACCTTC.

In the case of this clonotype: This could be a read error, since a much larger clone is one nucleotide away. The chain combines TRBV6-2 or TRBV6-3 with TRBJ2-7; possibly TRBD2 for D (6 bases). The ends were cut back, 2 bases at V and 6 bases at J, with 14 bases in the middle. CDR1 and CDR2 (germline): MNHEY, SVGEGT. The CDR3 spans 14 residues. CDR3 sequence reads: CASSYRRAGLEQYF. Written as DNA, the CDR3 is TGTGCCAGCAGTTACCGGAGGGCTGGGCTCGAGCAGTACTTC.

This clonotype has a handful of counts. This chain uses TRBV5-6 with TRBJ1-4, with D possibly TRBD1 on 5 matching bases. CDR1 SGHDT and CDR2 YYEEEE come from the germline V gene. This CDR3 spans 14 amino acids. Trimming took off 2 bases at V and 7 bases at J, with 12 bases between the two ends. CDR3 in amino acids: CASSLAGAGEKLFF. In DNA form, the CDR3 reads TGTGCCAGCAGCTTAGCCGGGGCAGGTGAAAAACTGTTTTTT.

This clonotype was seen a few times. This chain connects TRBV7-2 to TRBJ1-1, with TRBD1 as a possible D gene (5 bases). CDR3 length equals 14 residues. Trimming removed 3 bases at V and 4 bases at J, with 12 bases between. The germline gives CDR1 SGHTA, CDR2 FQGNSA. CDR3 sequence reads: CASSFLGQGTEAFF. Written as DNA, the CDR3 is TGTGCCAGCAGCTTTCTAGGGCAGGGCACTGAAGCTTTCTTT.

On this clonotype: The junction shows a germline mismatch at one end, possibly a read error. V gene TRBV12-3 or TRBV12-4 combines with J gene TRBJ2-2, with D perhaps assigned TRBD1 or TRBD2 (5 bases each). The CDR3 totals 14 residues. CDR3 loop: CAGRADWNTGELFF. In DNA, the CDR3 is TGTGCCGGCAGGGCGGACTGGAACACCGGGGAGCTGTTTTTT.

This clonotype appeared a few times. This chain's CDR3 is CASSYGQGYEQYF. The CDR3 coding sequence is TGTGCCAGCAGCTACGGACAGGGCTACGAGCAGTACTTC. The V gene is TRBV5-4, the J gene TRBJ2-7, with TRBD1 matching over 8 bases. Germline trimming cut 3 bases from V and 3 bases from J; bases unmatched to any gene: 2. The CDR3 has 13 residues. The germline gives CDR1 SGHNT, CDR2 YYREEE (reference sequence).

This clonotype was found once. The chain is built from TRBV12-3 or TRBV12-4 and TRBJ1-1; possibly TRBD1 for D (5 bases). CDR3 length equals 18 residues. Trimming removed 3 bases at V and 0 bases at J, with 20 bases between. CDR3 in amino acids: CASSLLPLGTPMNTEAFF. The CDR3 DNA follows: TGTGCCAGCAGTTTGCTTCCTTTGGGGACCCCAATGAACACTGAAGCTTTCTTT.

The table lists this clonotype with a count of one. This chain joins TRBV9 and TRBJ1-2, with a tentative D call TRBD1 (6 bases). V gave up 4 bases and J gave up 0 bases, with 7 bases separating them. Germline V gene sequence: CDR1 SGDLS, CDR2 YYNGEE. This CDR3 has 13 residues. CDR3 nucleotides: TGTGCCAGCAGCCGGGACACTAACTATGGCTACACCTTC. Translating gives CASSRDTNYGYTF. Looking up the rest from reference TRBV9 and TRBJ1-2 gives the full variable domain: DSGVTQTPKHLITATGQRVTLRCSPRSGDLSVYWYQQSLDQGLQFLIQYYNGEERAKGNILERFSAQQFPDLHSELNLSSLELGDSALYFCASSRDTNYGYTFGSGTRLTVV.

By share, this clonotype counts as medium-sized. This chain uses TRBV18 with TRBJ1-2; tentative D call: TRBD1 (5 bases). The CDR3 length is 17 residues. Between the trimmed V and J ends, which lost 5 bases and 4 bases, there was a span of 23 bases. Looked up from germline, CDR1 is KGHSH and CDR2 is LQKENI. Here the CDR3 reads CASSSIPEGLGGYGYTF. The CDR3 DNA reads as TGTGCCAGCTCATCAATCCCCGAGGGACTGGGAGGCTATGGCTACACCTTC.

This clonotype is medium-sized. This chain links TRBV19 with TRBJ1-2; maybe TRBD1 (5 bases). Germline loops: CDR1 LNHDA, CDR2 SQIVND (reference sequence). The CDR3 runs to 15 residues. Trimming shortened V by 5 bases and J by 4 bases, and 17 bases separated the two germline ends. The CDR3 loop reads CASSVRTGPSYGYTF. Here the CDR3 DNA reads TGTGCCAGTAGTGTTCGAACGGGACCCAGCTATGGCTACACCTTC.

This clonotype is medium-sized. The rearrangement links TRBV6-5 to TRBJ1-1; 7 nucleotides align to TRBD1. The germline V gene encodes CDR1 MNHEY and CDR2 SVGAGI. The CDR3 is 16 amino acids. V was pared by 2 bases and J by 3 bases, with 9 bases of the junction left unmatched. The CDR3 spells CASSYGQGVSYTEAFF. CDR3 nucleotides: TGTGCCAGCAGTTACGGGCAGGGGGTGTCGTACACTGAAGCTTTCTTT.

This clonotype was counted between two and nine times. The V and J genes are TRBV7-9 and TRBJ1-2, with D uncertain. The germline CDR1 and CDR2 sequences are SEHNR and FQNEAQ (reference sequence). Trimming pared 2 bases from V and 4 bases from J, leaving 8 bases between. The CDR3 spans 13 residues. DNA for the CDR3: TGTGCCAGCAGCTTACCAGGCCCCTATGGCTACACCTTC. Residues: CASSLPGPYGYTF.

The table lists this clonotype with many counts. V gene TRBV28 combines with J gene TRBJ1-2; D unclear. V lost 7 bases and J 5 bases, leaving 11 bases between the germline ends. In germline, CDR1 is MDHEN, CDR2 SYDVKM. CDR3 size: 12 residues. The CDR3 region is CASIGQIYGYTF. Here the CDR3 DNA reads TGTGCCAGCATCGGGCAGATTTATGGCTACACCTTC.

By sample fraction, this clonotype is medium-sized (0.01 to 0.1%). The genes are TRBV7-2 and TRBJ1-2; no firm D call. CDR1 and CDR2 (germline): SGHTA, FQGNSA. The V end was cut by 5 bases, the J end by 3 bases, with 13 bases between. This CDR3 is built from 14 residues. CDR3 in DNA: TGTGCCAGCAGCACCCCGGGCGGCTACTATGGCTACACCTTC. Protein product: CASSTPGGYYGYTF.

V gene TRBV12-3 or TRBV12-4 combines with J gene TRBJ1-1; 9 bases line up with TRBD1. The V and J ends lost 9 bases and 2 bases, in that order; junction bases with no gene match: 7. This CDR3 spans 14 amino acids. The chain's CDR3 is CARRRQGVNTEAFF. CDR3 in DNA: TGTGCCAGGAGAAGACAGGGGGTAAACACTGAAGCTTTCTTT.

As for this clonotype: A read error may explain this, as a much larger clone is one base away. The V gene is TRBV6-1, the J gene TRBJ2-5; 8 bases agree with TRBD2. CDR3 size: 14 residues. Germline V gene data show CDR1 as MNHNS and CDR2 as SASEGT. CDR3 region: CASIEARLAETQYF. CDR3 coding DNA: TGTGCCAGCATTGAAGCCAGACTAGCGGAGACCCAGTACTTC.

This clonotype is classed as medium-sized (0.01 to 0.1%). The chain links TRBV24-1 to TRBJ1-1; 7 bases match TRBD1. Trimming removed 0 bases from V and 8 bases from J; junction bases left unmatched: 2. The CDR3 runs 13 residues. Germline values: CDR1 KGHDR, CDR2 SFDVKD. The CDR3 reads CATSDLQQGEAFF. The CDR3 nucleotides read TGTGCCACCAGTGATTTGCAACAGGGGGAAGCTTTCTTT.

This clonotype is categorized as medium-sized (0.01 to 0.1%). V is TRBV18 and J is TRBJ2-7; a weak D match, TRBD2 (5 bases). The CDR3 covers 13 residues. V dropped 0 bases and J dropped 3 bases, with 6 bases sitting between them. Germline CDR1 KGHSH, CDR2 LQKENI. CDR3 protein: CASSPPGDYEQYF. DNA of the CDR3: TGTGCCAGCTCACCACCGGGAGACTACGAGCAGTACTTC. The variable domain in full, with the rest retrieved from reference TRBV18 and TRBJ2-7, is NAGVMQNPRHLVRRRGQEARLRCSPMKGHSHVYWYRQLPEEGLKFMVYLQKENIIDESGMPKERFSAEFPKEGPSILRIQQVVRGDSAAYFCASSPPGDYEQYFGPGTRLTVT.

This clonotype is categorized as medium-sized. The chain has TRBV18 and TRBJ1-2, with 7 bases that match TRBD1. J was trimmed by 8 bases and V by 3 bases; bases with no gene match: 9. Germline V CDR1 and CDR2: KGHSH, LQKENI. CDR3 length: 14 residues. The DNA for the CDR3 is TGTGCCAGCTCACCGGACTCTACAGGGGAAGGCTACACCTTC. Encoded protein: CASSPDSTGEGYTF. Based on the CDR3 plus reference TRBV18 and TRBJ1-2, the full variable domain is NAGVMQNPRHLVRRRGQEARLRCSPMKGHSHVYWYRQLPEEGLKFMVYLQKENIIDESGMPKERFSAEFPKEGPSILRIQQVVRGDSAAYFCASSPDSTGEGYTFGSGTRLTVV.

This clonotype was counted many times. This chain joins TRBV6-2 or TRBV6-3 and TRBJ1-6; 8 bases agree with TRBD1. V was pared by 5 bases and J by 6 bases, with 3 bases of the junction left unmatched. The CDR3 runs to 14 residues. Germline V gene lookup returns CDR1 MNHEY and CDR2 SVGEGT. CDR3: CASSRQGSNSPLHF. CDR3 DNA sequence: TGTGCCAGCAGTCGACAGGGGAGTAATTCACCCCTCCACTTT.

This clonotype appeared many times. The gene calls are TRBV27 and TRBJ2-7; 7 bases are a match to TRBD1. V lost 3 bases, J lost 2 bases, and 4 bases stayed unmatched. The CDR3 spans 14 residues. From germline, CDR1 is MNHEY and CDR2 SMNVEV (reference sequence). The CDR3: CASSLDRHTYEQYF. CDR3 DNA: TGTGCCAGCAGTTTGGACAGGCACACCTACGAGCAGTACTTC.

J is TRBJ1-2 and V is TRBV20-1; D is perhaps TRBD1 (5 bases). CDR1 DFQATT and CDR2 SNEGSKA come from the germline V gene (reference sequence). Trimming left V 1 base short and J 8 bases short, with 14 bases between. The CDR3 is 13 residues long. The CDR3 DNA reads TGCAGTGCTAGAGGGCAGGGTATGGTGGGCTACACCTTC. It codes for CSARGQGMVGYTF.

The sample holds many counts of this clonotype. The chain has TRBV30 and TRBJ1-3, with TRBD1 matching 10 bases. CDR1 is GTSNPN and CDR2 is SVGIG in the germline V gene (reference sequence). There are 15 residues in the CDR3. V dropped 2 bases and J dropped 2; count of bases not matched to a gene: 3. The CDR3 DNA sequence: TGTGCCTGGAGTCGGGACAGGGGAGCTGGAAACACCATATATTTT. Translating gives CAWSRDRGAGNTIYF.

By share, this clonotype counts as medium-sized (0.01 to 0.1%). The chain is built from TRBV19 and TRBJ1-2, with D possibly matching TRBD1 (5 bases). The length of the CDR3 is 15 residues. Germline assignment: CDR1 LNHDA and CDR2 SQIVND (reference sequence). V shed 4 bases and J shed 6 bases, with 18 bases lying between them. CDR3 sequence: CASSTPWDALNGYTF. The CDR3 DNA reads as TGTGCCAGTAGTACCCCCTGGGACGCGCTCAATGGCTACACCTTC.

Comment on this clonotype: Given a much more abundant clone one base away, this may be a read error. The chain has TRBV13 and TRBJ1-2; D call uncertain. There are 14 residues in the CDR3. The ends were cut back, 0 bases at V and 7 bases at J, with 12 bases in the middle. Germline V lookup: CDR1 PRHDT, CDR2 FYEKMQ (reference sequence). The CDR3 sequence is CASSLGDMVGGYTF. Written as DNA, the CDR3 is TGTGCCAGCAGCTTAGGAGACATGGTTGGTGGCTACACCTTC.

V usage is TRBV5-1 and J usage is TRBJ1-2, with 8 positions matching TRBD1. The V segment lost 7 bases and the J segment 1 base; nucleotides outside the gene matches: 9. The CDR3 is 15 residues long. Germline CDR1 is SGHRS and CDR2 is YFSETQ. The CDR3 loop is CASRGGTGHNYGYTF. The CDR3 DNA follows: TGCGCCAGCCGGGGTGGGACAGGTCATAACTATGGCTACACCTTC.

This clonotype was seen once. The CDR3 nucleotides are TGTGCCAGCAGCCGAAGGACGGATTACACCTTC. It encodes CASSRRTDYTF. The chain joins TRBV7-2 to TRBJ1-2; D remains ambiguous. Germline loops: CDR1 SGHTA, CDR2 FQGNSA. There are 11 residues in the CDR3. Trimming took off 5 bases at V and 11 bases at J, with 12 bases between the two ends. Full variable domain (outside the CDR3, taken from reference TRBV7-2 and TRBJ1-2): GAGVSQSPSNKVTEKGKDVELRCDPISGHTALYWYRQSLGQGLEFLIYFQGNSAPDKSGLPSDRFSAERTGGSVSTLTIQRTQQEDSAVYLCASSRRTDYTFGSGTRLTVV.